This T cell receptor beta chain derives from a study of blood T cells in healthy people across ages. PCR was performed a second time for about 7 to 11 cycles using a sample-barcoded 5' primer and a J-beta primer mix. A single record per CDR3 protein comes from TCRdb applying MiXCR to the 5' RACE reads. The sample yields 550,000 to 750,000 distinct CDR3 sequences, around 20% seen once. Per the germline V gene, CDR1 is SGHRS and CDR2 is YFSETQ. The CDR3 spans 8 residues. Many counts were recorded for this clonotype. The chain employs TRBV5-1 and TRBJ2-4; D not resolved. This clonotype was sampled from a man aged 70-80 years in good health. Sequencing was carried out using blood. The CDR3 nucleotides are TGCTCACAAAACATTCAGTACTTC. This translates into CSQNIQYF.